These 29 T cell receptor beta chains were sequenced from one sample in a study of blood T cell repertoires in COVID-19. Clones were sequenced by immunoSEQ multiplex PCR, and TCRdb holds only the in-frame ones, with some missing. The data hold approximately 15,000 clones, with approximately 84% observed a single time. Sequenced material: peripheral blood. All receptors derive from a human donor in a cohort sampled during active COVID-19.

The chain uses TRBV9 and TRBJ1-5; D might be TRBD1 (6 bases). This CDR3 is 13 amino acids long. Germline CDR1 and CDR2: SGDLS and YYNGEE. V was clipped by 5 bases and J by 4 bases, with 10 bases between them. CDR3 region: CASSEGGNQPQHF. CDR3 nucleotides: TGTGCCAGCAGTGAGGGGGGGAATCAGCCCCAGCATTTT.

V usage is TRBV6-1 and J usage is TRBJ2-4; D might be TRBD2 (5 bases). Trimming stripped 6 bases from V and 0 bases from J, with 24 bases between. This CDR3 is 19 amino acids long. From germline, CDR1 is MNHNS and CDR2 SASEGT. The CDR3 spells CASREKLQLPGLAKNIQYF. The CDR3 DNA reads as TGTGCCAGCAGGGAAAAATTGCAACTCCCGGGATTAGCCAAAAACATTCAGTACTTC.

This chain connects TRBV30 to TRBJ2-3, with 11 bases lining up with TRBD1. CDR3 size: 13 residues. Germline V gene sequence: CDR1 GTSNPN, CDR2 SVGIG (reference sequence). The ends lost 5 bases at V and 6 bases at J; junction bases unmatched: 4. CDR3 DNA sequence: TGTGCCTGGGGGACAGGGGGTGGGGATACGCAGTATTTT. This sequence encodes CAWGTGGGDTQYF.

Written as DNA, the CDR3 is TGTGCCAGCAGTTACAACAGGGCCGGGGAGCTGTTTTTT. This encodes CASSYNRAGELFF. The chain combines TRBV6-2 or TRBV6-3 with TRBJ2-2; D perhaps matches TRBD1 (6 bases). The V gene lost 2 bases and the J gene lost 6 bases, with 7 bases spanning the gap. The CDR3 covers 13 residues. The germline CDR1 and CDR2 sequences are MNHEY and SVGEGT.

The chain uses TRBV27 and TRBJ2-3; TRBD2 matches 13 bases. The germline CDR1 and CDR2 sequences are MNHEY and SMNVEV (reference sequence). The CDR3 contains 17 residues. Losses at the gene ends were 3 bases for V and 4 bases for J; bases not matched to a gene: 7. The CDR3 coding sequence is TGTGCCAGCAGTTTCAGGACTAGCGGGAGTTGGTCAGATACGCAGTATTTT. It codes for CASSFRTSGSWSDTQYF.

This chain uses TRBV6-2 or TRBV6-3 with TRBJ2-7, with D possibly matching TRBD2 (5 bases). V was trimmed by 6 bases and J by 2 bases, leaving 17 bases between them. In germline, CDR1 is MNHEY, CDR2 SVGEGT. The CDR3 totals 15 residues. This CDR3 is CASSPGGDSAYEQYF. The CDR3 nucleotides are TGTGCCAGCAGCCCCGGAGGTGATAGCGCCTACGAGCAGTACTTC.

This clone was seen just once. CDR3 loop: CANKGLAGGEQYF. CDR3 nucleotides: TGTGCCAACAAGGGACTAGCGGGAGGCGAGCAGTACTTC. The V call is TRBV2, the J call TRBJ2-7; TRBD2 agrees at 15 bases. CDR3 length equals 13 residues. V dropped 10 bases and J dropped 6; count of bases not matched to a gene: 4. Germline-derived CDR1 and CDR2 are SNHLY and FYNNEI.

The chain links TRBV6-5 to TRBJ1-5, with 10 bases that match TRBD1. J was trimmed by 7 bases and V by 6 bases; bases with no gene match: 3. The length of the CDR3 is 13 residues. In germline, CDR1 is MNHEY, CDR2 SVGAGI. The CDR3 spells CASRGTGEQPQHF. The CDR3 DNA sequence: TGTGCCAGCAGGGGGACAGGGGAACAGCCCCAGCATTTT.

The chain employs TRBV19 and TRBJ2-7; no clear D. The V end was cut by 3 bases, the J end by 0 bases, with 9 bases between. The germline V gene has CDR1 LNHDA and CDR2 SQIVND (reference sequence). CDR3 length: 14 residues. The CDR3 DNA sequence: TGTGCCAGTAGTATTTTGGGCAGCTCCTACGAGCAGTACTTC. This codes for CASSILGSSYEQYF.

The J gene is TRBJ2-7, the V gene TRBV28; D gene ambiguous. V was trimmed by 2 bases and J by 2 bases, leaving 7 bases between them. Germline V CDR1 and CDR2: MDHEN, SYDVKM. There are 13 residues in the CDR3. CDR3: CASSLPGPYEQYF. CDR3 DNA sequence: TGTGCCAGCAGTTTACCAGGTCCCTACGAGCAGTACTTC.

This clone was observed at least ten times. The chain links TRBV14 to TRBJ2-1; 9 nucleotides line up with TRBD2. The germline gives CDR1 SGHDN, CDR2 FVKESK. J lost 3 bases, V lost 4 bases, and 10 bases had no gene match. The length of the CDR3 is 17 residues. The CDR3 reads CASSPLAGGPVYNEQFF. The DNA for the CDR3 is TGTGCCAGCAGCCCACTGGCGGGAGGGCCCGTCTACAATGAGCAGTTCTTC.

The chain is built from TRBV24-1 and TRBJ1-1, with D unresolved. The germline V and J ends were trimmed by 1 base and 10 bases, with 6 bases remaining between them. The CDR3 length is 11 residues. Germline-derived CDR1 and CDR2 are KGHDR and SFDVKD. CDR3 protein: CATSDFRRAFF. The CDR3, as DNA: TGTGCCACCAGTGATTTTCGCAGAGCTTTCTTT.

The chain carries TRBV6-2 or TRBV6-3 and TRBJ2-5, with no clear D. Germline V gene lookup returns CDR1 MNHEY and CDR2 SVGEGT. The CDR3 is made up of 16 amino acids. Deletions cut 1 base from V and 4 bases from J, with 16 bases between. CDR3 sequence: CASSYCGPRPRETQYF. The CDR3, as DNA: TGTGCCAGCAGTTACTGTGGTCCCAGGCCTCGAGAGACCCAGTACTTC.

The rearrangement links TRBV19 to TRBJ2-1, with 15 bases that match TRBD2. Germline CDR1 LNHDA, CDR2 SQIVND (reference sequence). The CDR3 extends over 15 amino acids. V lost 5 bases, J lost 7 bases, and 3 bases stayed unmatched. The CDR3 loop is CASSSGTSGRNEQFF. In DNA form, the CDR3 reads TGTGCCAGTAGTTCCGGGACTAGCGGGAGGAATGAGCAGTTCTTC.

This chain links TRBV6-2 or TRBV6-3 with TRBJ1-5, with D perhaps TRBD1 (6 bases). Looked up from germline, CDR1 is MNHEY and CDR2 is SVGEGT. Between the trimmed V and J ends, which lost 2 bases and 13 bases, there was a span of 15 bases. The CDR3 has 13 amino acids. The CDR3 spells CASSYGPGGRQHF. As DNA, the CDR3 is TGTGCCAGCAGTTACGGGCCGGGGGGGCGTCAGCATTTT.

This clone was counted ten times or more. This sequence joins TRBV7-9 and TRBJ1-2; tentatively, D is TRBD1 (6 bases). The V gene's germline CDR1 is SEHNR and CDR2 FQNEAQ (reference sequence). Trimming stripped 5 bases from V and 6 bases from J, with 16 bases between. This CDR3 is 14 amino acids long. DNA for the CDR3: TGTGCCAGCAGCCCTGCTTACAGGGCGAATGGCTACACCTTC. Amino acid sequence: CASSPAYRANGYTF.

This sequence joins TRBV27 and TRBJ2-7; TRBD2 aligns across 12 bases. The CDR3 is 19 residues long. Germline V lookup: CDR1 MNHEY, CDR2 SMNVEV (reference sequence). Trimming removed 5 bases from V and 7 bases from J; junction bases left unmatched: 21. The CDR3 coding sequence is TGTGCCAGCAGTCAGGGACAGGGTCGGTCTAGCGGGAGGGCGGGTGAGCAGTACTTC. Protein: CASSQGQGRSSGRAGEQYF.

Written as DNA, the CDR3 is TGTGCCAGCAGCACCCACAGGGTTGAGGGCTACACCTTC. Protein sequence: CASSTHRVEGYTF. The V gene is TRBV12-3 or TRBV12-4, the J gene TRBJ1-2, with a tentative D call TRBD1 (6 bases). The V gene lost 6 bases and the J gene lost 8 bases, with 16 bases spanning the gap. The length of the CDR3 is 13 residues.

The chain carries TRBV13 and TRBJ2-2; 8 bases align to TRBD2. The V and J ends lost 4 bases and 6 bases, in that order; junction bases with no gene match: 1. This CDR3 is 13 amino acids long. From germline, CDR1 is PRHDT and CDR2 FYEKMQ (reference sequence). This chain's CDR3 is CASSSGRAGELFF. In DNA form, the CDR3 reads TGTGCCAGCAGCTCCGGGAGGGCCGGGGAGCTGTTTTTT.

The chain is built from TRBV28 and TRBJ1-5; D remains ambiguous. Germline loops: CDR1 MDHEN, CDR2 SYDVKM. The CDR3 loop spans 15 amino acids. Trimming removed 5 bases from V and 2 bases from J, with 13 bases in between. The CDR3 coding sequence is TGTGCCAGCAGTCCCTCGATTGAGGGCAATCAGCCCCAGCATTTT. The encoded protein is CASSPSIEGNQPQHF.

CDR3 amino acids: CASSFLADYNEQFF. DNA of the CDR3: TGTGCCAGCAGTTTTCTAGCCGACTACAATGAGCAGTTCTTC. The chain has TRBV27 and TRBJ2-1; possible D gene TRBD2, 5 bases. The CDR3 loop spans 14 amino acids. Germline V gene data show CDR1 as MNHEY and CDR2 as SMNVEV (reference sequence). Trimming removed 3 bases from V and 3 bases from J, with 9 bases in between.

The chain is built from TRBV7-3 and TRBJ2-1; 8 nucleotides agree with TRBD2. The CDR3 is 15 amino acids. Per the germline V gene, CDR1 is SGHTA and CDR2 is FQGTGA. The V segment lost 4 bases and the J segment 3 bases; nucleotides outside the gene matches: 5. CDR3 sequence (DNA): TGTGCCAGCAGCTCCACTAGCGGAAACTACAATGAGCAGTTCTTC. This translates into CASSSTSGNYNEQFF.

The chain has TRBV23-1 and TRBJ2-7, with 7 bases that match TRBD1. TRBV23-1 is labeled an ORF, and its function is uncertain. The junction had 13 bases not matched to a gene; V was cut back by 7 bases and J by 4 bases. This CDR3 has 15 amino acids. The CDR3 region is CASKIRDSPYYEQYF. The CDR3 DNA follows: TGCGCCAGCAAAATACGGGACAGCCCCTATTACGAGCAGTACTTC.

This chain uses TRBV7-7 with TRBJ2-2; D is uncertain. The CDR3 has 13 amino acids. Germline values: CDR1 SSHAT, CDR2 FNYEAQ (reference sequence). V shed 6 bases and J shed 4 bases, with 9 bases lying between them. CDR3 sequence: CASRLAGTGELFF. In DNA, the CDR3 is TGTGCCAGCAGACTCGCCGGCACCGGGGAGCTGTTTTTT.

V is TRBV10-1 and J is TRBJ1-2; D unclear. This CDR3 has 13 amino acids. Trimming removed 0 bases at V and 2 bases at J, with 4 bases between. CDR1 and CDR2 (germline): WNHNN, SYGVQD (reference sequence). This chain's CDR3 is CASSESQNYGYTF. CDR3 DNA sequence: TGCGCCAGCAGTGAGTCGCAGAACTATGGCTACACCTTC.

This chain joins TRBV2 and TRBJ1-2, with D maybe TRBD1 (6 bases). Between the trimmed V and J ends, which lost 4 bases and 9 bases, there was a span of 15 bases. Germline CDR1 SNHLY, CDR2 FYNNEI. The CDR3 covers 13 residues. The CDR3 reads CASSARDTSRYTF. DNA of the CDR3: TGTGCCAGCAGTGCTCGGGACACTTCCCGCTACACCTTC.

V is TRBV9 and J is TRBJ2-2; D not certain. Per germline, CDR1 SGDLS and CDR2 YYNGEE. The CDR3 spans 16 residues. Trimming took off 0 bases at V and 1 base at J, with 10 bases between the two ends. The CDR3 region is CASSVGGSLNTGELFF. The CDR3, as DNA: TGTGCCAGCAGCGTAGGAGGCAGCCTGAACACCGGGGAGCTGTTTTTT.

The J gene is TRBJ2-7, the V gene TRBV27; 7 bases are shared with TRBD1. This CDR3 contains 13 residues. J was trimmed by 3 bases and V by 6 bases; bases with no gene match: 5. Germline CDR1 MNHEY, CDR2 SMNVEV (reference sequence). CDR3 sequence: CASSSGTVYEQYF. Here the CDR3 DNA reads TGTGCCAGCAGCTCTGGGACAGTCTACGAGCAGTACTTC.

This clone has only a few counts. The chain uses TRBV6-6 and TRBJ1-5; D gene uncertain. Trimming removed 6 bases at V and 9 bases at J, with 21 bases between. The V gene's germline CDR1 is MNHNY and CDR2 SVGAGI (reference sequence). The CDR3 extends over 15 amino acids. The CDR3 bases are TGTGCCAGCAGAATCAGGCACCTTGCCCCGCGGCCCCAGCATTTT. It specifies CASRIRHLAPRPQHF.